The 3 T cell receptor beta chains below come from one sample, sequenced in a study of T-cell memory formation after mild COVID-19. TCRdb fed the 5' RACE reads into MiXCR, producing one record per CDR3 protein. The data contain about 430,000 distinct CDR3 sequences, roughly a quarter of them singletons. The sequenced sample consisted of PBMCs or a T cell subset sorted from them (not recorded which). The receptors derive from an adult woman who had mild COVID-19 (a few samples of this study predate the infection). Cell type and time point are not known.

This clonotype has only a few counts. This chain links TRBV4-1 with TRBJ2-4, with D possibly TRBD1 on 6 matching bases. Germline CDR1 reads MGHRA; CDR2 reads YSYEKL. There are 13 residues in the CDR3. V dropped 2 bases and J dropped 7 bases, with 9 bases sitting between them. CDR3 DNA sequence: TGCGCCAGCAGCCAATTGCAGGGGAACATTCAGTACTTC. This gives the protein CASSQLQGNIQYF.

The genes are TRBV5-6 and TRBJ1-3; D is undetermined. Germline V gene data show CDR1 as SGHDT and CDR2 as YYEEEE. The V and J ends lost 2 bases and 0 bases respectively, with 9 bases between them. The CDR3 is 15 amino acids. The CDR3 sequence is CASSFLTTSGNTIYF. The CDR3, as DNA: TGTGCCAGCAGCTTTCTCACGACCTCTGGAAACACCATATATTTT.

The CDR3: CASSQDRAVSSYEQYF. In DNA form, the CDR3 reads TGTGCCAGCAGCCAAGATCGTGCAGTTAGCTCCTACGAGCAGTACTTC. The chain is built from TRBV4-2 and TRBJ2-7; D is unclear. The CDR3 consists of 16 residues. Germline CDR1 and CDR2: LGHNA and YNFKEQ. Trimming shortened V by 0 bases and J by 0 bases, and 12 bases separated the two germline ends.